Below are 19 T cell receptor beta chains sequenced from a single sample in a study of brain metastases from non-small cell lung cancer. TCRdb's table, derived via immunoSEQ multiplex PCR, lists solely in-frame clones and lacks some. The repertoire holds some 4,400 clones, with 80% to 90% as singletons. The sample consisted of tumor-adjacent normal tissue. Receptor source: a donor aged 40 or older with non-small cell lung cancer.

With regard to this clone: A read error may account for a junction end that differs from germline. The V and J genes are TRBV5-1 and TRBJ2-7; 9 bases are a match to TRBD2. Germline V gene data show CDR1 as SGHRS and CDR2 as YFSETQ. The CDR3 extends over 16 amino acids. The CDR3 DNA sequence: TGCGCCAGCAGCTTGGCTAGGACTAGCGAATCCTACGAGCAATACTTC. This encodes CASSLARTSESYEQYF.

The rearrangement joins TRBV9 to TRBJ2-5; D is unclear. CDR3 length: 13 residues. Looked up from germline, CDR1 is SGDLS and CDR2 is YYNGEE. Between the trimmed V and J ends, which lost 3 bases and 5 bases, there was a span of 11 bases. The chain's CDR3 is CASSAPGRETQYF. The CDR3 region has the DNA TGTGCCAGCAGCGCCCCGGGTCGGGAGACCCAGTACTTC.

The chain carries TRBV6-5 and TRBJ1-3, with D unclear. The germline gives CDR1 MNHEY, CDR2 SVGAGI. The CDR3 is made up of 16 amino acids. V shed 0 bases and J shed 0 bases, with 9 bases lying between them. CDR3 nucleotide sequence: TGTGCCAGCAGTTACTCGCGTCCCTCCTCTGGAAACACCATATATTTT. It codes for CASSYSRPSSGNTIYF.

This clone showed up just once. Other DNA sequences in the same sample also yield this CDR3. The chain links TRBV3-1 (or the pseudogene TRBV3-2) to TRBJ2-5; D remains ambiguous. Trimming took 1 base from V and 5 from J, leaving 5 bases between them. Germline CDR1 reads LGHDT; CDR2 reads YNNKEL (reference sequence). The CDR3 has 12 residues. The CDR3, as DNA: TGTGCCAGCAGCCAAGTAGGGGAGACCCAGTACTTC. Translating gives CASSQVGETQYF.

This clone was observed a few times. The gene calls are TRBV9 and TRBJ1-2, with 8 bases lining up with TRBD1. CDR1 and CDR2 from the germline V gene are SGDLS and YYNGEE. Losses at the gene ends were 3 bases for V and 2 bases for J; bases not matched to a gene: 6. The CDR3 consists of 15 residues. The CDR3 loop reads CASSGGGQGNYGYTF. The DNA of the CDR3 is TGTGCCAGCAGCGGGGGTGGACAGGGAAACTATGGCTACACCTTC.

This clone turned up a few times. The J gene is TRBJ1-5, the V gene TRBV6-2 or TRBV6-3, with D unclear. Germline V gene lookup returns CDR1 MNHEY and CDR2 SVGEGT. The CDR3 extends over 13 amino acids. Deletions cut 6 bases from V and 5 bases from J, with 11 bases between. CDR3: CASSPVTYQPQHF. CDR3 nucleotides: TGTGCCAGCAGCCCGGTAACGTATCAGCCCCAGCATTTT.

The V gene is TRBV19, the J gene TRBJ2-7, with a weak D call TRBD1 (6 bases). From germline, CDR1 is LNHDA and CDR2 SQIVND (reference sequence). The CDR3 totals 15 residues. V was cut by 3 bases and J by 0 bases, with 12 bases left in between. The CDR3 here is CASSISRGNSYEQYF. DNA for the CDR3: TGTGCCAGTAGTATTAGCAGGGGCAACTCCTACGAGCAGTACTTC.

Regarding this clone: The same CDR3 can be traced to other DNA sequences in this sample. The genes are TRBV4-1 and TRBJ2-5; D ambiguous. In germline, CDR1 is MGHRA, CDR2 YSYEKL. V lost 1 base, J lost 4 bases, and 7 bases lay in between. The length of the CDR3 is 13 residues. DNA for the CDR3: TGCGCCAGCAGCCAAGGGGGTGGAGAGACCCAGTACTTC. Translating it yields CASSQGGGETQYF.

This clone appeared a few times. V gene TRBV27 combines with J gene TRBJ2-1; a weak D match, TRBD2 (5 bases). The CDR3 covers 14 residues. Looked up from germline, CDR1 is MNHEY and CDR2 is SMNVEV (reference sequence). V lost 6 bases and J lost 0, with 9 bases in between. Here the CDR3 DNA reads TGTGCCAGCAGGACTGGGAGCTCCTACAATGAGCAGTTCTTC. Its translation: CASRTGSSYNEQFF.

The CDR3 protein is CASSPVDRATSYEQYF. CDR3 nucleotide sequence: TGTGCCAGCAGCCCGGTGGACAGGGCCACCTCCTACGAGCAGTACTTC. The gene calls are TRBV2 and TRBJ2-7; 8 bases agree with TRBD1. Germline trimming cut 6 bases from V and 0 bases from J; bases unmatched to any gene: 10. Germline V lookup: CDR1 SNHLY, CDR2 FYNNEI. CDR3 length equals 16 residues.

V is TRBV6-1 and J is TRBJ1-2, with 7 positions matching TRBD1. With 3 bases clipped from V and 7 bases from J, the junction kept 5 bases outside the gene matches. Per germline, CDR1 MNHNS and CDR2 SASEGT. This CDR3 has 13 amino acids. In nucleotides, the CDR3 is TGTGCCAGCAGTGAGACAGGGCTGGGTGGCTACACCTTC. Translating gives CASSETGLGGYTF.

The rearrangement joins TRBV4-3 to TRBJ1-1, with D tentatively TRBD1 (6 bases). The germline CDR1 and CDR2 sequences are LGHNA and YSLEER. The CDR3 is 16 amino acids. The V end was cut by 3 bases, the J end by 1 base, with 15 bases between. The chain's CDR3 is CASSQGVNRENTEAFF. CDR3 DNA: TGCGCCAGCAGCCAGGGTGTAAACAGGGAGAACACTGAAGCTTTCTTT.

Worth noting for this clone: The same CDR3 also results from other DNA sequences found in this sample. This CDR3 is CASSLRTGETQYF. The DNA for the CDR3 is TGTGCCAGCAGCTTGAGGACAGGAGAAACCCAGTACTTC. The rearrangement links TRBV5-6 to TRBJ2-5; 7 nucleotides match TRBD1. In germline, CDR1 is SGHDT, CDR2 YYEEEE. The CDR3 covers 13 residues. J lost 8 bases, V lost 1 base, and 5 bases had no gene match. Full variable domain (remainder filled in from reference TRBV5-6 and TRBJ2-5): DAGVTQSPTHLIKTRGQQVTLRCSPKSGHDTVSWYQQALGQGPQFIFQYYEEEERQRGNFPDRFSGHQFPNYSSELNVNALLLGDSALYLCASSLRTGETQYFGPGTRLLVL.

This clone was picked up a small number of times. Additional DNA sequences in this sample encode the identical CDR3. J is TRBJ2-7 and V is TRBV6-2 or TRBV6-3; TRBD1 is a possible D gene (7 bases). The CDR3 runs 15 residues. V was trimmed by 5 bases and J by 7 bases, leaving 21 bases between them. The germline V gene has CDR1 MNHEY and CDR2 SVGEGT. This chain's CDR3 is CASSPDNRGAGEQYF. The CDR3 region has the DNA TGTGCCAGCAGTCCCGACAACAGGGGCGCGGGGGAGCAGTACTTC.

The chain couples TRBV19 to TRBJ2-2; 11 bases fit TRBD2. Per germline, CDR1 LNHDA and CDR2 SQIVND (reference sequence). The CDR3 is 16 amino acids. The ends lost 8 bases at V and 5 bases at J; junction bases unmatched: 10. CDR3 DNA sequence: TGTGCCAGTCGGCTAGCGGGAGGTGGGGTGACCGGGGAGCTGTTTTTT. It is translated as CASRLAGGGVTGELFF.

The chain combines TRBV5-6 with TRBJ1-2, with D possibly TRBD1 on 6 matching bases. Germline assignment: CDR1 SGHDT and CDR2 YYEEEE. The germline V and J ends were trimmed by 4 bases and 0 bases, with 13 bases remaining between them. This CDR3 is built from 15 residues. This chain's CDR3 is CASSLQGTTNYGYTF. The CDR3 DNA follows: TGTGCCAGCAGCCTCCAGGGGACCACTAACTATGGCTACACCTTC.

CDR3 amino acids: CASRTERGSYEQYF. The CDR3 region has the DNA TGCGCCAGCCGCACGGAGCGGGGATCCTACGAGCAGTACTTC. The chain recombines TRBV5-1 with TRBJ2-7, with 7 positions matching TRBD2. Losses at the gene ends were 7 bases for V and 1 base for J; bases not matched to a gene: 8. The CDR3 is made up of 14 amino acids. Germline-derived CDR1 and CDR2 are SGHRS and YFSETQ.

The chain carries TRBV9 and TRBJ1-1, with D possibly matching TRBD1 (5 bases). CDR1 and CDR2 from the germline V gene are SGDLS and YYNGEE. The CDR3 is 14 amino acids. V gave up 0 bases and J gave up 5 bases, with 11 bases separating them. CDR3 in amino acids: CASSVEVGGTEAFF. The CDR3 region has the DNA TGTGCCAGCAGCGTAGAGGTTGGGGGGACTGAAGCTTTCTTT.

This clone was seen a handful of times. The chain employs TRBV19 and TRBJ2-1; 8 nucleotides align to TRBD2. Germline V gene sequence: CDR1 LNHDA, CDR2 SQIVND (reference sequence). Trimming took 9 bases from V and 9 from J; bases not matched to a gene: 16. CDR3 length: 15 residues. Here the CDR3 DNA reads TGTGCCAGCACGGCCCTTAGCGGGAACGGGTTTGAGCAGTTCTTC. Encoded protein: CASTALSGNGFEQFF.